Listed below are T cell receptor beta chains from one sample, sequenced in a study of PD-1 blockade in classical Hodgkin lymphoma. Data came from immunoSEQ multiplex PCR; TCRdb stores just in-frame clones and leaves some out. The table has 40,000 to 55,000 clones, roughly 78% seen once. The sample was peripheral blood mononuclear cells (PBMCs), taken before the fourth cycle of nivolumab. The receptors were sampled from a human donor with classical Hodgkin lymphoma. Each CDR3 is given with its conserved first and last residue. The D gene is left open where the match is weak. Some rows have no size entry. The others give once, few or many, or a class for an expanded clone.

d_gene	abundance	v_gene	j_gene	CDR3aa	CDR3nt
TRBD1	NA	TRBV18	TRBJ2-2	CASSPTGGSGELFF	TGTGCCAGCTCACCGACAGGGGGCTCCGGGGAGCTGTTTTTT
NA	NA	TRBV5-1	TRBJ2-1	CASSLGDYQTDTLF	TGCGCCAGCAGCTTGGGCGACTACCAAACCGATACGCTCTTC
NA	few	TRBV19	TRBJ1-2	CASSTARTYGYTF	TGTGCCAGTAGTACCGCACGGACCTATGGCTACACCTTC
NA	NA	TRBV5-1	TRBJ2-3	CASSLVAGTDTQYF	TGCGCCAGCAGCTTGGTTGCGGGAACAGATACGCAGTATTTT
NA	NA	TRBV30	TRBJ1-2	CAWSVQFGGQGGYTF	TGTGCCTGGAGTGTTCAATTCGGGGGGCAAGGTGGCTACACCTTC
NA	NA	TRBV9	TRBJ2-7	CASSVTGGGEQYF	TGTGCCAGCAGCGTGACAGGAGGCGGCGAGCAGTACTTC
TRBD1	few	TRBV7-9	TRBJ1-2	CASSLDGTGGNGYTF	TGTGCCAGCAGCTTGGATGGGACAGGGGGAAATGGCTACACCTTC
NA	NA	TRBV6-5	TRBJ1-1	CASRLTRNTEAFF	TGTGCCAGCAGGTTAACTAGGAACACTGAAGCTTTCTTT
NA	once	TRBV5-1	TRBJ1-3	CASSLNVGSGNTIYF	TGCGCCAGCAGCTTGAACGTGGGCTCTGGAAACACCATATATTTT
TRBD1	NA	TRBV7-8	TRBJ1-2	CASSQQGAGYGYTF	TGTGCCAGCAGCCAACAGGGGGCTGGCTATGGCTACACCTTC
TRBD1	NA	TRBV23-1	TRBJ1-4	CASRPTGGAGNEKLFF	TGCGCCAGCAGGCCGACAGGGGGCGCAGGTAATGAAAAACTGTTTTTT
TRBD1	few	TRBV5-5	TRBJ1-4	CASSFGGTGNEKLFF	TGTGCCAGCAGCTTCGGTGGGACAGGAAATGAAAAACTGTTTTTT
TRBD2	NA	TRBV28	TRBJ2-7	CASRLPTSGAYEQYF	TGTGCCAGCAGGCTTCCGACTAGCGGTGCCTACGAGCAGTACTTC
NA	NA	TRBV6-6	TRBJ2-2	CASSYGDSGELFF	TGTGCCAGCAGTTACGGGGACTCCGGGGAGCTGTTTTTT
NA	NA	TRBV5-4	TRBJ1-6	CASSPRDIASPLHF	TGTGCCAGCAGCCCCAGGGATATTGCCTCACCCCTCCACTTT
NA	NA	TRBV7-7	TRBJ1-5	CASSLDSNQPQHF	TGTGCCAGCAGCTTAGACAGCAATCAGCCCCAGCATTTT
TRBD2	NA	TRBV6-6	TRBJ2-7	CASSYSGGSYEQYF	TGTGCCAGCAGTTACTCGGGGGGGTCCTACGAGCAGTACTTC
NA	NA	TRBV7-9	TRBJ1-6	CASSLDDVAPLHF	TGTGCCAGCAGCTTAGATGATGTCGCACCCCTCCACTTT
TRBD2	once	TRBV5-1	TRBJ2-1	CASSVQVAGSDEQFF	TGCGCCAGCTCCGTTCAGGTAGCGGGGAGCGATGAGCAGTTCTTC
NA	NA	TRBV9	TRBJ1-5	CASSLDGYSNQPQHF	TGTGCCAGCAGCTTGGATGGGTATAGCAATCAGCCCCAGCATTTT
NA	NA	TRBV11-2	TRBJ1-1	CASQTQGTEAFF	TGTGCCAGCCAGACTCAGGGCACTGAAGCTTTCTTT
TRBD2	NA	TRBV7-9	TRBJ2-3	CASSPPQRGNTDTQYF	TGTGCCAGCAGCCCGCCTCAGCGGGGAAACACAGATACGCAGTATTTT
TRBD1	NA	TRBV19	TRBJ1-2	CASRDSGRYGYTF	TGTGCCAGCCGGGACAGCGGGCGCTATGGCTACACCTTC
TRBD1	NA	TRBV19	TRBJ1-4	CASNRGLGEKLFF	TGTGCCAGTAATAGGGGGCTAGGTGAAAAACTGTTTTTT
NA	NA	TRBV6-4	TRBJ2-3	CASSDSAGMSTDTQYF	TGTGCCAGCAGTGACTCTGCAGGGATGAGCACAGATACGCAGTATTTT
NA	once	TRBV5-1	TRBJ2-7	CASSLEAGRSYEQYF	TGCGCCAGCAGCTTGGAGGCAGGAAGGTCCTACGAGCAGTACTTC
NA	NA	TRBV28	TRBJ1-5	CASQGSNQPQHF	TGTGCCAGTCAGGGGAGCAATCAGCCCCAGCATTTT
NA	NA	TRBV6-5	TRBJ1-2	CASSYRGGQGYTF	TGTGCCAGCAGTTACCGCGGGGGGCAGGGCTACACCTTC
NA	NA	TRBV19	TRBJ2-2	CASSIEGQFSAGGELFF	TGTGCCAGTAGTATAGAAGGCCAGTTCAGCGCGGGCGGGGAGCTGTTTTTT
NA	NA	TRBV2	TRBJ1-5	CASSLDRTNQPQHF	TGTGCCAGCAGCTTGGACAGAACTAATCAGCCCCAGCATTTT
TRBD1	NA	TRBV19	TRBJ2-4	CASTDRGLAKNIQYF	TGTGCCAGTACTGACAGGGGACTAGCCAAAAACATTCAGTACTTC
NA	NA	TRBV29-1	TRBJ1-1	CSVEAPPENTEAFF	TGCAGCGTTGAAGCCCCCCCCGAAAACACTGAAGCTTTCTTT
TRBD1	NA	TRBV7-8	TRBJ2-7	CASSAPDRGDEQYF	TGTGCCAGCAGCGCCCCTGACAGGGGCGACGAGCAGTACTTC
NA	NA	TRBV6-6	TRBJ1-1	CASQGMNTEAFF	TGTGCCAGCCAGGGGATGAACACTGAAGCTTTCTTT
NA	NA	TRBV4-3	TRBJ2-1	CASSQEGGGNEQFF	TGCGCCAGCAGCCAAGAAGGAGGGGGCAATGAGCAGTTCTTC
TRBD1	NA	TRBV5-1	TRBJ2-3	CASSPLTGSTDTQYF	TGCGCCAGCAGCCCACTGACAGGGAGCACAGATACGCAGTATTTT
NA	few	TRBV7-9	TRBJ1-2	CASSLAQGNYGYTF	TGTGCCAGCAGCTTAGCGCAGGGCAACTATGGCTACACCTTC
NA	NA	TRBV5-3	TRBJ2-6	CARSFPPGSGANVLTF	TGTGCCAGAAGCTTCCCCCCGGGCTCTGGGGCCAACGTCCTGACTTTC
NA	once	TRBV7-2	TRBJ1-5	CASSFDNAYGPQHF	TGTGCCAGCAGCTTCGATAATGCCTATGGCCCCCAGCATTTT
NA	NA	TRBV7-8	TRBJ1-2	CASSLGTPHQGYTF	TGTGCCAGCAGCTTAGGTACTCCTCATCAAGGCTACACCTTC
TRBD1	NA	TRBV19	TRBJ1-2	CASRSDRRDYGYTF	TGTGCCAGTAGATCGGACAGGAGAGACTATGGCTACACCTTC